This T cell receptor beta chain stems from a study of OX40 agonist ivuxolimab in advanced cancers. Study in general: Antecedent anti-PD-1, anti-PD-L1 or anti-CTLA-4 therapy was permissible, with approximately 44% having received some. Partial responses were observed in three patients, of whom one had hepatocellular carcinoma and two had cutaneous melanoma.

The study, taken as a whole, reports: Some nonresponders additionally presented with little normalized T-cell clonal expansion. CD4+ and CD8+ T cells in blood underwent clonal expansion by week 6 at 0.1 to 3.0 mg/kg.

Concerning this clone: Its matching antigen is unknown.

Sequenced by immunoSEQ multiplex PCR; TCRdb stores in-frame clones only, minus some. The repertoire includes 40,000 to 50,000 clones, more than 75% of them detected once, and about 40% sits in the top ten. This material consisted of CD4+ or CD8+ T cells sorted from blood, taken in a trial of the OX40 agonist ivuxolimab. The clonotype comes from an adult with an advanced solid tumor such as melanoma, head and neck, liver or kidney cancer.

The DNA of the CDR3 is TGTGCCATCAGGGGGACAGTTAACACTGAAGCTTTCTTT. Translating gives CAIRGTVNTEAFF. V usage is TRBV10-3 and J usage is TRBJ1-1; 7 nucleotides match TRBD1. Germline loops: CDR1 ENHRY, CDR2 SYGVKD. With 6 bases clipped from V and 2 bases from J, the junction kept 3 bases outside the gene matches. The CDR3 covers 13 residues.